The 22 T cell receptor beta chains given below trace back to one sample, sequenced in a study of blood T cell repertoires in COVID-19. Clones were sequenced by immunoSEQ multiplex PCR, and TCRdb holds only the in-frame ones, with some missing. The data contain about 270,000 clones, approximately 91% of them singletons. The sequencing input was PBMCs or T cells enriched from blood (not recorded which). Receptors were obtained from a woman aged 35 to 49 with acute COVID-19.

The chain is built from TRBV5-1 and TRBJ2-3, with 13 bases aligning to TRBD2. Trimming at V came to 0 bases and at J to 1 base, leaving 5 bases not matched to a gene. The CDR3 extends over 18 amino acids. Germline CDR1 and CDR2: SGHRS and YFSETQ. CDR3: CASSLGTSGRLGTDTQYF. The CDR3 region has the DNA TGCGCCAGCAGCTTGGGGACTAGCGGGAGACTGGGCACAGATACGCAGTATTTT.

V gene TRBV9 combines with J gene TRBJ1-2, with D perhaps TRBD1 (5 bases). The germline CDR1 and CDR2 sequences are SGDLS and YYNGEE. The CDR3 totals 16 residues. V lost 3 bases and J lost 7, with 22 bases in between. The CDR3 sequence: CASSATPRTPTIGYTF. The CDR3 nucleotides read TGTGCCAGCAGCGCAACCCCGCGGACACCCACCATTGGCTACACCTTC.

V usage is TRBV11-2 and J usage is TRBJ2-2; D may be TRBD1 (5 bases). This CDR3 spans 16 amino acids. Germline V gene sequence: CDR1 SGHAT, CDR2 FQNNGV. Trimming removed 0 bases from V and 6 bases from J, with 14 bases in between. This chain's CDR3 is CASSLDSGYLAGELFF. In nucleotides, the CDR3 is TGTGCCAGCAGCTTAGACTCAGGGTATTTAGCCGGGGAGCTGTTTTTT.

The chain has TRBV6-5 and TRBJ2-7; 9 bases are shared with TRBD2. Germline V CDR1 and CDR2: MNHEY, SVGAGI. Germline trimming cut 6 bases from V and 4 bases from J; bases unmatched to any gene: 10. This CDR3 is built from 15 residues. CDR3 sequence: CASSQTGLAGYEQYF. For the CDR3, the DNA is TGTGCCAGCAGCCAGACCGGGCTAGCGGGATACGAGCAGTACTTC.

The CDR3 DNA is TGTGCCAGCAGGGACAGGGGAGAGAATGGCTACACCTTC. Translation gives CASRDRGENGYTF. The J gene is TRBJ1-2, the V gene TRBV27, with 9 bases aligning to TRBD1. CDR1 is MNHEY, CDR2 SMNVEV, per germline (reference sequence). CDR3 size: 13 residues. With 6 bases clipped from V and 6 bases from J, the junction kept 5 bases outside the gene matches.

This clone was counted at least ten times. V usage is TRBV4-3 and J usage is TRBJ2-1; 10 bases line up with TRBD2. The CDR3 consists of 20 residues. Trimming at V came to 0 bases and at J to 8 bases, leaving 19 bases not matched to a gene. Germline V lookup: CDR1 LGHNA, CDR2 YSLEER. In nucleotides, the CDR3 is TGCGCCAGCAGCCAAGATGTCCTAGCGGGAGCGGTGAATGTGAGGGATGAGCAGTTCTTC. Amino acids: CASSQDVLAGAVNVRDEQFF.

Points on this clone: Other DNA sequences in the sample encode the same CDR3. The chain uses TRBV2 and TRBJ1-1; D is uncertain. Germline loops: CDR1 SNHLY, CDR2 FYNNEI. The V gene lost 4 bases and the J gene lost 0 bases, with 3 bases spanning the gap. The CDR3 totals 12 residues. This CDR3 is CASSVMNTEAFF. The CDR3 coding sequence is TGTGCCAGCAGTGTTATGAACACTGAAGCTTTCTTT.

This sequence joins TRBV7-3 and TRBJ1-1, with TRBD1 identical over 11 bases. The CDR3 runs 16 residues. V lost 5 bases to trimming and J lost 4 bases; unmatched junction nucleotides: 9. CDR1 is SGHTA, CDR2 FQGTGA, per germline. CDR3 DNA sequence: TGTGCCAGCAGCCCTGACCGGGACAGGGGGGGCACTGAAGCTTTCTTT. This encodes CASSPDRDRGGTEAFF.

This CDR3 is CASSLLGFEKLFF. The DNA of the CDR3 is TGTGCCAGCAGCTTACTCGGTTTTGAAAAACTGTTTTTT. The J gene is TRBJ1-4, the V gene TRBV7-9; D gene unclear. The CDR3 runs 13 residues. In germline, CDR1 is SEHNR, CDR2 FQNEAQ (reference sequence). V was shortened by 2 bases and J by 7 bases, with 8 bases between the two germline ends.

The CDR3 DNA reads TGTGCCAGCAGTGAAGATACTAGCGGCACCACAGATACGCAGTATTTT. It codes for CASSEDTSGTTDTQYF. The chain joins TRBV25-1 to TRBJ2-3, with 8 positions matching TRBD2. With 2 bases clipped from V and 2 bases from J, the junction kept 6 bases outside the gene matches. The length of the CDR3 is 16 residues. Germline CDR1 is MGHDK and CDR2 is SYGVNS.

The J gene is TRBJ1-1, the V gene TRBV3-1 (or the pseudogene TRBV3-2), with a tentative D call TRBD1 (5 bases). Germline V gene data show CDR1 as LGHDT and CDR2 as YNNKEL (reference sequence). The CDR3 has 15 residues. V was cut by 0 bases and J by 1 base, with 9 bases left in between. The chain's CDR3 is CASSQDDRPNTEAFF. The CDR3 region has the DNA TGTGCCAGCAGCCAAGATGACAGACCGAACACTGAAGCTTTCTTT.

This clone was seen a single time. This chain connects TRBV27 to TRBJ2-5; TRBD1 matches 11 bases. V was clipped by 5 bases and J by 5 bases; unmatched bases: 7. CDR1 is MNHEY and CDR2 is SMNVEV in the germline V gene (reference sequence). The CDR3 is 15 residues long. The CDR3 DNA sequence: TGTGCCAGCAGTCAGGGACAGGGGGTGTGGGAGACCCAGTACTTC. Translating gives CASSQGQGVWETQYF.

The chain has TRBV5-1 and TRBJ1-5; 7 bases are a match to TRBD1. After removal of 0 bases from V and 3 bases from J, the junction contained 3 bases not matched to a gene. The CDR3 spans 15 residues. Germline loops: CDR1 SGHRS, CDR2 YFSETQ. The CDR3 DNA reads as TGCGCCAGCAGCTTGGTAGGGGGCTACAATCAGCCCCAGCATTTT. Protein: CASSLVGGYNQPQHF.

The chain is built from TRBV5-8 and TRBJ2-3; 8 nucleotides align to TRBD1. Germline assignment: CDR1 SGHTS and CDR2 YDEGEE. The V and J ends lost 0 bases and 1 base, in that order; junction bases with no gene match: 1. CDR3 length equals 15 residues. CDR3 nucleotide sequence: TGTGCCAGCAGCTTGGACAGGGGGGGCACAGATACGCAGTATTTT. It codes for CASSLDRGGTDTQYF.

As to this clone: Germline and junction disagree at one end, which may indicate a read error. This chain connects TRBV5-1 to TRBJ2-2; D possibly corresponds to TRBD1 (6 bases). Germline CDR1 reads SGHRS; CDR2 reads YFSETQ. This CDR3 is built from 17 residues. In nucleotides, the CDR3 is TGCGCCAGCAGCTTCAACTCCCCAGGGGAGAACTCCGGGGAGCTGTTTTTT. Protein product: CASSFNSPGENSGELFF.

The chain joins TRBV24-1 to TRBJ2-7, with D possibly matching TRBD2 (6 bases). V was trimmed by 10 bases and J by 7 bases, leaving 16 bases between them. The CDR3 consists of 12 residues. Germline assignment: CDR1 KGHDR and CDR2 SFDVKD. The CDR3 loop is CATGDSLGEQYF. In nucleotides, the CDR3 is TGTGCCACTGGGGACTCCCTGGGGGAGCAGTACTTC.

This chain uses TRBV6-5 with TRBJ2-5, with TRBD2 matching 9 bases. The J segment lost 5 bases and the V segment lost 4 bases, leaving 5 bases of the junction unmatched. The CDR3 loop spans 14 amino acids. Germline loops: CDR1 MNHEY, CDR2 SVGAGI. CDR3 amino acids: CASSLAGVRETQYF. The CDR3 DNA follows: TGTGCCAGCAGTTTAGCGGGGGTGAGGGAGACCCAGTACTTC.

V usage is TRBV5-1 and J usage is TRBJ1-2, with D unresolved. The V end lost 5 bases, the J end lost 0 bases, and 11 bases lay between the germline ends. Germline CDR1 is SGHRS and CDR2 is YFSETQ. CDR3 length: 14 residues. This CDR3 is CASRGLASNYGYTF. The CDR3 DNA reads as TGCGCCAGCAGAGGTTTAGCTTCTAACTATGGCTACACCTTC.

In nucleotides, the CDR3 is TGTGCCAGCAGTTTCTCAGGGAACTATGGCTACACCTTC. Protein sequence: CASSFSGNYGYTF. V gene TRBV12-3 or TRBV12-4 combines with J gene TRBJ1-2; weak D call: TRBD1 (5 bases). V lost 3 bases and J 2 bases, leaving 7 bases between the germline ends. This CDR3 comprises 13 residues.

This clone was seen a handful of times. This sequence joins TRBV28 and TRBJ2-7, with D perhaps matching TRBD1 (6 bases). Germline assignment: CDR1 MDHEN and CDR2 SYDVKM. The CDR3 totals 15 residues. V dropped 4 bases and J dropped 0 bases, with 13 bases sitting between them. The CDR3 DNA is TGTGCCAGCAGTTCGCCCACAGGGCCCTCCTACGAGCAGTACTTC. Its protein product is CASSSPTGPSYEQYF.

The gene calls are TRBV6-4 and TRBJ2-7; no definite D call. The CDR3 is 11 amino acids. The germline V gene has CDR1 MRHNA and CDR2 SNTAGT. V was clipped by 10 bases and J by 4 bases, with 11 bases between them. The CDR3 DNA reads as TGTGCCAATTCGAGGTGGTACGAGCAGTACTTC. Its translation is CANSRWYEQYF.

This clone was detected once. V is TRBV29-1 and J is TRBJ1-3; no clear D. This CDR3 is built from 14 residues. Per the germline V gene, CDR1 is SQVTM and CDR2 is ANQGSEA. Trimming shortened V by 4 bases and J by 0 bases, and 10 bases separated the two germline ends. The CDR3 spells CSVGEENSGNTIYF. As DNA, the CDR3 is TGCAGCGTTGGCGAGGAAAACTCTGGAAACACCATATATTTT.